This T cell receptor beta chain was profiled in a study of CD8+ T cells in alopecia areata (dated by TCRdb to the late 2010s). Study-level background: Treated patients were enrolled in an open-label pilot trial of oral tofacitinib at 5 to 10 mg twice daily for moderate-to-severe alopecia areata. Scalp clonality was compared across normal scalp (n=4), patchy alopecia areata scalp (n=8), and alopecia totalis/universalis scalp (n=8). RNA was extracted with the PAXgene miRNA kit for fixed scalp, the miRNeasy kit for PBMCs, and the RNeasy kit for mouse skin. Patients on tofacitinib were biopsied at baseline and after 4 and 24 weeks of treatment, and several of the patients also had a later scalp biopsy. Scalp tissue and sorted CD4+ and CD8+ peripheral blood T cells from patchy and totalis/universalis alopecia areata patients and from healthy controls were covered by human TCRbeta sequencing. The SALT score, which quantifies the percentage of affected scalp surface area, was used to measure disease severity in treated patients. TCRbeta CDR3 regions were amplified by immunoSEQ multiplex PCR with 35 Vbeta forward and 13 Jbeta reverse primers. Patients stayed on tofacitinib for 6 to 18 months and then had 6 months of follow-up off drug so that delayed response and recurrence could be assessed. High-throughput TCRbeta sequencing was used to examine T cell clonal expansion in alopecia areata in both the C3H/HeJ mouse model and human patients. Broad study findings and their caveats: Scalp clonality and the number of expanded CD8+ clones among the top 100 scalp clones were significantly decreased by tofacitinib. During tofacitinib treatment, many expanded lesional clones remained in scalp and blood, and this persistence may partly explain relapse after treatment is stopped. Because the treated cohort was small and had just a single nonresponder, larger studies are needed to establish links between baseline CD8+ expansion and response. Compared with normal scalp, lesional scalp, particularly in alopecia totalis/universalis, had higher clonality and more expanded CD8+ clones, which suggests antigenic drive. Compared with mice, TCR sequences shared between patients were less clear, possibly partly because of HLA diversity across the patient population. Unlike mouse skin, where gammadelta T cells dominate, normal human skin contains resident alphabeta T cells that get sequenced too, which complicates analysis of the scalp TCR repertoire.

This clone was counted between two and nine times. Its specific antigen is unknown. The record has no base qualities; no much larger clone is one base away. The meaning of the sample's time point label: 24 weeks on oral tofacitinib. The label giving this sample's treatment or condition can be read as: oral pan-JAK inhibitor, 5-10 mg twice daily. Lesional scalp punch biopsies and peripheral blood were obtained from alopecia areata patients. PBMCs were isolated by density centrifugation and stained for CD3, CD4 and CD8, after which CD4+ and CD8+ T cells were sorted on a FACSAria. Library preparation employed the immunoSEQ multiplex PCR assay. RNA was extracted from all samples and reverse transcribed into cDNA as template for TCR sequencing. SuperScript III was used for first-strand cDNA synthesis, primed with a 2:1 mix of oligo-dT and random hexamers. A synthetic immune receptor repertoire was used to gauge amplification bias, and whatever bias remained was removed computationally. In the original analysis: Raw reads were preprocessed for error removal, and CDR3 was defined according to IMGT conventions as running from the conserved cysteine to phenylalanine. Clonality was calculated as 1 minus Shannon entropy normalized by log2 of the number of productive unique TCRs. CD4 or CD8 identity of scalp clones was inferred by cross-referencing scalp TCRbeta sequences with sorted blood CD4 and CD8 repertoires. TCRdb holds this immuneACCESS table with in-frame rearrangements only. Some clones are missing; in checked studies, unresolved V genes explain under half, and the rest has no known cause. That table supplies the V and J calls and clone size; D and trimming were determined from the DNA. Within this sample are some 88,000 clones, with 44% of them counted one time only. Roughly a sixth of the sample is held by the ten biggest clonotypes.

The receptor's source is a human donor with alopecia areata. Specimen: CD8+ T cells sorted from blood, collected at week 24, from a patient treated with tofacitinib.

The CDR3 corresponds to CASMGPETQYF. The sequenced DNA: TGTGCCAGCATGGGGCCGGAGACCCAGTACTTC. The V gene is TRBV27 and the J gene is TRBJ2-5, with a weak D call of TRBD1 (5 bases match). From its cysteine to its phenylalanine, the CDR3 spans 11 amino acids. Of all the DNA, just the CDR3 is kept, 33 bases in frame from base 1. CDR1 and CDR2 (MNHEY, SMNVEV) derive from the germline V gene (reference sequence). The V end loses 7 bases and the J end loses 5 bases, and a stretch of 8 bases separates them.